This TCR beta chain was observed in a study of identical twins. This clonotype was recorded a few times. A junction boundary mismatches the germline segment, possibly from a read error. TCRdb recomputed calls from the 5' RACE reads with MiXCR, one row per CDR3 protein. Here the sample spans about 790,000 distinct CDR3 sequences, 15% to 20% being singletons. The CDR3 has 13 amino acids. The germline gives CDR1 SGHRS, CDR2 YFSETQ. This sample also belongs to another study, concerning T cells expressing NK-cell markers. That work states: Seven of the eight sequenced donors were HCMV-seropositive; one was seronegative. Sorting of alpha-beta TCR T cells alone was achieved in several experiments with an anti-gamma-delta TCR antibody.

This chain joins TRBV5-1 and TRBJ2-7; D not resolved. The sequencing sample was made of PBMCs. The source of this sequence is a woman between 18 and 29 years old in good health. The CDR3 spells CASSLDSSYEQHF. The CDR3, as DNA: TGCGCCAGCAGCTTGGACAGCTCCTACGAGCAGCACTTC.